The 6 T cell receptor beta chains in this list originate from one sample, sequenced in a study of blood T cells in healthy people across ages (dated by TCRdb to 2013 to 2016). The protocol used for the library was 5' RACE. Sequencing relied on an Illumina HiSeq 2500. A second PCR of roughly 6 to 11 cycles was run with a J-beta primer mix and a sample-barcoded 5' primer. TCRdb applied fastp at Q25 and MiXCR to the public reads, then kept only in-frame beta chains. A single entry per CDR3 protein holds the most common genes and DNA from its merged rows. For this sample there are over 1.5 million distinct CDR3 sequences; roughly 52% appear just once. The ten top clones hold over 2% of the sample. Sequencing was performed on blood. The receptors stem from a woman between 40 and 55 years old in good health.

The chain carries TRBV4-3 and TRBJ2-1, with TRBD1 as a possible D gene (5 bases). Trimming left V 3 bases short and J 5 bases short, with 14 bases between. CDR3 length equals 15 residues. Germline V gene data show CDR1 as LGHNA and CDR2 as YSLEER. In nucleotides, the CDR3 is TGCGCCAGCAGCCAGCGTAGGACAAGTCACAATGAGCAGTTCTTC. It codes for CASSQRRTSHNEQFF.

J is TRBJ2-1 and V is TRBV9, with 12 bases identical to TRBD1. The J call may not be correct, given that the DNA end is closer to TRBJ2-7. Germline-derived CDR1 and CDR2 are SGDLS and YYNGEE. CDR3 size: 19 residues. The CDR3 spells CASSSSRDRGLSSYNEQYF. DNA of the CDR3: TGTGCCAGCAGCTCCTCCAGGGACAGGGGGCTATCGTCCTACAATGAGCAGTACTTC.

This clonotype was observed a handful of times. The DNA of the CDR3 is TGCAGTGTTATAGGGAGGACCTCCTACGAGCAGTACTTC. It is translated as CSVIGRTSYEQYF. The gene calls are TRBV20-1 and TRBJ2-7; weak D call: TRBD2 (6 bases). V was shortened by 7 bases and J by 0 bases, with 13 bases between the two germline ends. The CDR3 covers 13 residues. Germline CDR1 reads DFQATT; CDR2 reads SNEGSKA (reference sequence).

This clonotype appeared a few times. The V gene is TRBV6-6, the J gene TRBJ2-5; a weak D match, TRBD2 (5 bases). CDR3 size: 14 residues. The V gene lost 8 bases and the J gene lost 2 bases, with 15 bases spanning the gap. Germline V gene sequence: CDR1 MNHNY, CDR2 SVGAGI (reference sequence). CDR3 in DNA: TGTGCCAGCGGTCACCCGCGGGTTCAAGAGACCCAGTACTTC. Encoded protein: CASGHPRVQETQYF.

The chain uses TRBV29-1 and TRBJ2-3; 8 bases line up with TRBD2. V shed 5 bases, J shed 6 bases, and the junction held 10 bases outside the gene matches. Germline V gives CDR1 SQVTM, CDR2 ANQGSEA. CDR3 size: 14 residues. CDR3 in DNA: TGCAGCGTTCCGGGGGGGATTACCACCGATACGCAGTATTTT. This codes for CSVPGGITTDTQYF.

The rearrangement links TRBV5-1 to TRBJ2-1; TRBD2 might be the D (5 bases). CDR1 is SGHRS, CDR2 YFSETQ, per germline. CDR3 length equals 16 residues. The V and J ends lost 4 bases and 0 bases respectively, with 14 bases between them. The CDR3 nucleotides are TGCGCCAGCAGCGCAATCCTAGCAGGCTCCTACAATGAGCAGTTCTTC. Protein sequence: CASSAILAGSYNEQFF.